Presented here are 19 T cell receptor beta chains from one specimen sequenced in a study of T cells in Graves' hyperthyroidism and ophthalmopathy. Authors of the study amplified TCR beta CDR3 regions from RNA transcripts. Initially, a first-round RT-PCR of the TCR CDR3 employed the HTBI primer set. TCRdb passed the multiplex PCR reads through MiXCR, listing each CDR3 protein once. The sample contains hundreds of thousands of distinct CDR3 sequences, 20% to 25% of which appear only once. Sequenced input: blood. The receptors shown here come from a man aged 25-45 years with Graves' ophthalmopathy.

Written as DNA, the CDR3 is TGTGCCAGCAGTGAATGGACAGGGAACACTGAAGCTTTCTTT. Its translation: CASSEWTGNTEAFF. The rearrangement joins TRBV2 to TRBJ1-1; the match to TRBD1 covers 7 bases. Germline loops: CDR1 SNHLY, CDR2 FYNNEI. The CDR3 totals 14 residues. V trimming: 2 bases; J trimming: 1 base; junction bases outside the gene matches: 1.

This clonotype came up a few times. This chain connects TRBV4-1 to TRBJ1-5; no clear D gene. The CDR3 has 14 amino acids. V was trimmed by 0 bases and J by 7 bases, leaving 10 bases between them. Germline V gene lookup returns CDR1 MGHRA and CDR2 YSYEKL. The chain's CDR3 is CASSQEGSWQPQHF. Here the CDR3 DNA reads TGCGCCAGCAGCCAAGAGGGCTCTTGGCAGCCCCAGCATTTT.

This clonotype was found a few times. The genes are TRBV28 and TRBJ2-2; D call uncertain. This CDR3 contains 15 residues. Germline assignment: CDR1 MDHEN and CDR2 SYDVKM. V lost 5 bases and J 4 bases, leaving 14 bases between the germline ends. CDR3 nucleotides: TGTGCCAGCAGTCCGAGAGGATATTCCACCGGGGAGCTGTTTTTT. Its translation: CASSPRGYSTGELFF.

V gene TRBV5-1 combines with J gene TRBJ1-1, with D uncertain. V lost 1 base, J lost 8 bases, and 12 bases lay in between. The CDR3 loop spans 13 amino acids. Germline CDR1 is SGHRS and CDR2 is YFSETQ. The CDR3 is CASSLFAKEEAFF. The CDR3, as DNA: TGCGCCAGCAGCTTGTTCGCGAAGGAGGAAGCTTTCTTT.

This clonotype appeared many times. The chain is built from TRBV5-1 and TRBJ1-2, with unresolved D. The germline CDR1 and CDR2 sequences are SGHRS and YFSETQ. Trimming shortened V by 4 bases and J by 0 bases, and 10 bases separated the two germline ends. There are 14 residues in the CDR3. The CDR3 bases are TGCGCCAGCAGCGAAGGGCACCCTAACTATGGCTACACCTTC. Translating it yields CASSEGHPNYGYTF.

This clonotype was picked up a small number of times. The rearrangement links TRBV12-3 or TRBV12-4 to TRBJ1-6; TRBD1 might be the D (5 bases). V was cut by 5 bases and J by 4 bases, with 9 bases left in between. This CDR3 region has 14 residues. CDR3 coding DNA: TGTGCCAGCAGTCGGGGACGGTATAATTCACCCCTCCACTTT. The encoded protein is CASSRGRYNSPLHF.

This clonotype was counted only a few times. This chain joins TRBV5-1 and TRBJ2-7; D is unresolved. The CDR3 contains 17 residues. Per the germline V gene, CDR1 is SGHRS and CDR2 is YFSETQ. With 2 bases removed from V and 0 bases from J, the gap between germline ends came to 18 bases. The CDR3 DNA reads TGCGCCAGCAGCTTTAGACCTAGTATCTCGGCCTCCTACGAGCAGTACTTC. It encodes CASSFRPSISASYEQYF. Full variable domain (remainder filled in from reference TRBV5-1 and TRBJ2-7): KAGVTQTPRYLIKTRGQQVTLSCSPISGHRSVSWYQQTPGQGLQFLFEYFSETQRNKGNFPGRFSGRQFSNSRSEMNVSTLELGDSALYLCASSFRPSISASYEQYFGPGTRLTVT.

This clonotype was detected a few times. V is TRBV29-1 and J is TRBJ1-2; tentative D call: TRBD1 (5 bases). This CDR3 is built from 15 residues. CDR1 is SQVTM, CDR2 ANQGSEA, per germline. Trimming removed 4 bases from V and 2 bases from J, with 17 bases in between. CDR3 in amino acids: CSVAHKGPENYGYTF. The CDR3 DNA reads as TGCAGCGTTGCCCACAAGGGACCAGAAAACTATGGCTACACCTTC.

This clonotype was picked up many times. The chain joins TRBV9 to TRBJ1-1; unclear D gene. CDR3 length: 13 residues. The V gene's germline CDR1 is SGDLS and CDR2 YYNGEE. Trimming cost V 5 bases and J 4 bases, with 12 bases left between them. The CDR3 region is CASSDSDGTEAFF. The CDR3 DNA reads TGTGCCAGCAGTGATTCCGACGGCACTGAAGCTTTCTTT. Based on the CDR3 plus reference TRBV9 and TRBJ1-1, the full variable domain is DSGVTQTPKHLITATGQRVTLRCSPRSGDLSVYWYQQSLDQGLQFLIQYYNGEERAKGNILERFSAQQFPDLHSELNLSSLELGDSALYFCASSDSDGTEAFFGQGTRLTVV.

This clonotype showed up many times. The chain uses TRBV7-6 and TRBJ2-7, with 14 bases matching TRBD2. CDR3 length: 16 residues. Per the germline V gene, CDR1 is SGHVS and CDR2 is FNYEAQ. J gave up 5 bases and V 9 bases, and 12 bases lay outside the gene matches. CDR3: CARGTSGSVGIDEQYF. The CDR3 region has the DNA TGTGCCAGAGGGACTAGCGGGAGTGTTGGGATCGACGAGCAGTACTTC.

This clonotype appeared a few times. The chain recombines TRBV3-1 with TRBJ1-2, with D unclear. Trimming removed 0 bases at V and 7 bases at J, with 18 bases between. The CDR3 runs 16 residues. Germline CDR1 is LGHDT and CDR2 is YNNKEL (reference sequence). DNA for the CDR3: TGTGCCAGCAGCCAAGATCACGCAGCGGGTTTGGCTGGCTACACCTTC. Its protein is CASSQDHAAGLAGYTF.

The chain is built from TRBV10-2 and TRBJ2-7; maybe TRBD1 (6 bases). The CDR3 runs 15 residues. Germline-derived CDR1 and CDR2 are WSHSY and SAAADI. Trimming stripped 8 bases from V and 6 bases from J, with 23 bases between. The DNA of the CDR3 is TGCGCCAGCGCTGAGGGACACCGAGTCGTGGTCGAGCAGTACTTC. Protein sequence: CASAEGHRVVVEQYF.

V is TRBV28 and J is TRBJ2-7; D unclear. Trimming removed 1 base from V and 3 bases from J, with 7 bases in between. CDR1 and CDR2 from the germline V gene are MDHEN and SYDVKM. This CDR3 has 13 amino acids. The CDR3 DNA sequence: TGTGCCAGCAGTTTATACCGGAGCTACGAGCAGTACTTC. Residues: CASSLYRSYEQYF. The variable domain in full, completed from reference TRBV28 and TRBJ2-7, reads DVKVTQSSRYLVKRTGEKVFLECVQDMDHENMFWYRQDPGLGLRLIYFSYDVKMKEKGDIPEGYSVSREKKERFSLILESASTNQTSMYLCASSLYRSYEQYFGPGTRLTVT.

This clonotype was recorded many times. V gene TRBV30 combines with J gene TRBJ1-6; D is unresolved. V was clipped by 3 bases and J by 5 bases, with 8 bases between them. Germline CDR1 and CDR2: GTSNPN and SVGIG (reference sequence). This CDR3 is built from 13 residues. The CDR3 region has the DNA TGTGCCTGGAGCCTGCACAATAATTCACCCCTCCACTTT. It is translated as CAWSLHNNSPLHF.

The V call is TRBV6-1, the J call TRBJ2-1, with 11 nucleotides matching TRBD2. Germline lookup yields CDR1 MNHNS and CDR2 SASEGT. J gave up 5 bases and V 5 bases, and 8 bases lay outside the gene matches. The CDR3 has 16 residues. In DNA, the CDR3 is TGTGCCAGCAGTTCCCGTACTAGCGGGAGCCACAATGAGCAGTTCTTC. As protein: CASSSRTSGSHNEQFF.

The table lists this clonotype with many counts. The chain carries TRBV12-3 or TRBV12-4 and TRBJ2-7, with 11 nucleotides matching TRBD2. V dropped 5 bases and J dropped 0; count of bases not matched to a gene: 3. This CDR3 comprises 15 residues. CDR3 coding DNA: TGTGCCAGCAGTGTGACTAGCGGGATCTCCTACGAGCAGTACTTC. This codes for CASSVTSGISYEQYF.

This clonotype was seen ten or more times. This chain joins TRBV28 and TRBJ2-7; the D gene is possibly TRBD2 (6 bases). V lost 2 bases to trimming and J lost 7 bases, with 15 bases between them. The germline V gene has CDR1 MDHEN and CDR2 SYDVKM. This CDR3 has 14 amino acids. The CDR3: CASSLRGGKGEQYF. In DNA form, the CDR3 reads TGTGCCAGCAGTTTAAGGGGCGGGAAGGGGGAGCAGTACTTC. The variable domain in full, completed from reference TRBV28 and TRBJ2-7, reads DVKVTQSSRYLVKRTGEKVFLECVQDMDHENMFWYRQDPGLGLRLIYFSYDVKMKEKGDIPEGYSVSREKKERFSLILESASTNQTSMYLCASSLRGGKGEQYFGPGTRLTVT.

Comments on this clonotype: Mismatch with germline at one junction end may stem from a read error. The genes are TRBV18 and TRBJ2-7; 7 positions match TRBD1. Germline V gene lookup returns CDR1 KGHSH and CDR2 LQKENI. The CDR3 consists of 15 residues. CDR3 loop: CAGSAGTASSYEQYF. The CDR3 DNA reads as TGTGCCGGCTCGGCCGGGACAGCAAGCTCCTACGAGCAGTACTTC.

This sequence joins TRBV24-1 and TRBJ2-6; 7 bases match TRBD2. The CDR3 is 17 amino acids. The germline V gene has CDR1 KGHDR and CDR2 SFDVKD. The V segment lost 3 bases and the J segment 0 bases; nucleotides outside the gene matches: 4. CDR3 sequence: CATSDHWGGSGANVLTF. As DNA, the CDR3 is TGTGCCACCAGTGATCACTGGGGGGGCTCTGGGGCCAACGTCCTGACTTTC.